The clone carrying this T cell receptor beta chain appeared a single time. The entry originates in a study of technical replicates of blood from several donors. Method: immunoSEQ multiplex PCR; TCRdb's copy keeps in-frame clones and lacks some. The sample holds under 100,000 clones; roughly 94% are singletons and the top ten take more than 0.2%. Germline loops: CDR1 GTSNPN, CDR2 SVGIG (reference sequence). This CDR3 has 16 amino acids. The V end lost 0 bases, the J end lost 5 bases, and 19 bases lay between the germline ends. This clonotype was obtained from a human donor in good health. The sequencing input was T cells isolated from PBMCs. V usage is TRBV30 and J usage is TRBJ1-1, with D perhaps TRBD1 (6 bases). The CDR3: CAWSVRGALPGTEAFF. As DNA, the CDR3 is TGTGCCTGGAGTGTACGGGGGGCGCTCCCGGGAACTGAAGCTTTCTTT.